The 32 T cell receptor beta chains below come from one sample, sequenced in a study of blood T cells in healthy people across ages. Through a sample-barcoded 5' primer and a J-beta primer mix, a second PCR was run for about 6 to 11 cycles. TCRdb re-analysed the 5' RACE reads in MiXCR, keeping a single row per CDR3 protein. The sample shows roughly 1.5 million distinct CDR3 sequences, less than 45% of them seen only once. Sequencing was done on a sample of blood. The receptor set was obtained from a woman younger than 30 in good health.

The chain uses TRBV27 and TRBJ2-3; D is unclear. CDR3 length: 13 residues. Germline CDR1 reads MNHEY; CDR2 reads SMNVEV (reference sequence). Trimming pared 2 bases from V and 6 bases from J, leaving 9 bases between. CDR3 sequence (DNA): TGTGCCAGCAGTTTACTAGTTAGTGATACGCAGTATTTT. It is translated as CASSLLVSDTQYF.

The CDR3 here is CASSLGGTGSRSNYGYTF. Written as DNA, the CDR3 is TGTGCCAGCAGTTTAGGCGGGACAGGGAGTAGGTCTAACTATGGCTACACCTTC. This chain uses TRBV28 with TRBJ1-2, with TRBD1 identical over 9 bases. This CDR3 comprises 18 residues. In germline, CDR1 is MDHEN, CDR2 SYDVKM. Losses at the gene ends were 2 bases for V and 0 bases for J; bases not matched to a gene: 10.

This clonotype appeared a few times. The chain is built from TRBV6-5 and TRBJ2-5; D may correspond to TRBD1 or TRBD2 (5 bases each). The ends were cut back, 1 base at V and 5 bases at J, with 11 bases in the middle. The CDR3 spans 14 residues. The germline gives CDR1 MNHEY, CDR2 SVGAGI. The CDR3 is CASSYFPGTETQYF. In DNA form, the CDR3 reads TGTGCCAGCAGTTACTTTCCAGGGACGGAGACCCAGTACTTC.

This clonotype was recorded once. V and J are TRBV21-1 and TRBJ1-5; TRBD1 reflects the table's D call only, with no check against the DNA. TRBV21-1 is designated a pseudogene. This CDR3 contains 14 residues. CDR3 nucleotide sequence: TGTGCCAGCAGCAAAGATGGCAGGGATCAGCCCCAGCATTTT. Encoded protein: CASSKDGRDQPQHF.

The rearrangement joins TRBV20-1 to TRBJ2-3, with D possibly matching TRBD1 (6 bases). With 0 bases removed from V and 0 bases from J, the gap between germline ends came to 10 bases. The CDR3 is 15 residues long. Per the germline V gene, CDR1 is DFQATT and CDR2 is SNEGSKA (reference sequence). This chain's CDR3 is CSARDQGKSTDTQYF. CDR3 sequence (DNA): TGCAGTGCTAGAGATCAGGGGAAGAGCACAGATACGCAGTATTTT.

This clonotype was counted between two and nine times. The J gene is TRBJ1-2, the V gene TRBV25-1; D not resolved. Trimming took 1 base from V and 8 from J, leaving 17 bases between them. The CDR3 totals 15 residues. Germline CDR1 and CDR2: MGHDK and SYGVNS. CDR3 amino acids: CASSESDRGSRGYTF. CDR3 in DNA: TGTGCCAGCAGTGAATCGGATCGGGGAAGTCGGGGCTACACCTTC.

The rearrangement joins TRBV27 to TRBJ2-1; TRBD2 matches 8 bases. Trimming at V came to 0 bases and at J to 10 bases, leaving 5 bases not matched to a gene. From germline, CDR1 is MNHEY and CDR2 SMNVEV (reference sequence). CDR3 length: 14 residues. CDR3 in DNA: TGTGCCAGCAGTTTATCAAGCGGGAGTCTAGAGCAGTTCTTC. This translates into CASSLSSGSLEQFF.

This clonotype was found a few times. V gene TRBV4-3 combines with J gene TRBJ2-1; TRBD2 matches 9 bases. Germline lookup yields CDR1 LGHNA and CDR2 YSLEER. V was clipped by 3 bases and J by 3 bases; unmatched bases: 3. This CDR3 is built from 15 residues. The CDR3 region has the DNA TGCGCCAGCAGCCACCGACTAGCGGTCTACAATGAGCAGTTCTTC. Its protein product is CASSHRLAVYNEQFF.

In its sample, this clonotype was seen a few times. In nucleotides, the CDR3 is TGTGCCAGCAGAGACGGCACGGGCTCCTACGAGCAGTACTTC. As protein: CASRDGTGSYEQYF. The J gene is TRBJ2-7, the V gene TRBV7-9; no firm D call. CDR1 is SEHNR and CDR2 is FQNEAQ in the germline V gene (reference sequence). The CDR3 extends over 14 amino acids. V lost 6 bases to trimming and J lost 0 bases, with 12 bases between them.

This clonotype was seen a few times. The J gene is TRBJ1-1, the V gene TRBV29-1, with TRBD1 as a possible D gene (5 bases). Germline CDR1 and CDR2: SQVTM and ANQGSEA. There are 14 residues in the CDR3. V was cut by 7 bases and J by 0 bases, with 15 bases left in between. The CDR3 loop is CSALGDGMNTEAFF. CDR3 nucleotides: TGCAGCGCCCTTGGGGACGGCATGAACACTGAAGCTTTCTTT. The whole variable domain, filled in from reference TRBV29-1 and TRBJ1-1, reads SAVISQKPSRDICQRGTSLTIQCQVDSQVTMMFWYRQQPGQSLTLIATANQGSEATYESGFVIDKFPISRPNLTFSTLTVSNMSPEDSSIYLCSALGDGMNTEAFFGQGTRLTVV.

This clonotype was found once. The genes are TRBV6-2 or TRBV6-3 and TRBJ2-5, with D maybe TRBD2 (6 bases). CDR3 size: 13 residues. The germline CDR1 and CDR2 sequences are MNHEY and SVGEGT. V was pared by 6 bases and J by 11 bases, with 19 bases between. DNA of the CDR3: TGTGCCAGCAGGCACGAAGGCCCGGGAGAGCAGTACTTC. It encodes CASRHEGPGEQYF.

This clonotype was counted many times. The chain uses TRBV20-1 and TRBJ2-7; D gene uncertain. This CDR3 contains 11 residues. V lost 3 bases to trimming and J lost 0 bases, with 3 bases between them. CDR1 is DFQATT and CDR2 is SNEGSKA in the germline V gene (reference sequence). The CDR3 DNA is TGCAGTGCTAGGGCCTCCTACGAGCAGTACTTC. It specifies CSARASYEQYF.

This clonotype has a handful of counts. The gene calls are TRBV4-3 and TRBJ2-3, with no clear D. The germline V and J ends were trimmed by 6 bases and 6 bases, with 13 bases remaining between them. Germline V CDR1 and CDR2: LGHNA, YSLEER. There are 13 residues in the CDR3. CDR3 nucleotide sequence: TGCGCCAGCAGTCCACAGTCTTTCGATACGCAGTATTTT. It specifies CASSPQSFDTQYF.

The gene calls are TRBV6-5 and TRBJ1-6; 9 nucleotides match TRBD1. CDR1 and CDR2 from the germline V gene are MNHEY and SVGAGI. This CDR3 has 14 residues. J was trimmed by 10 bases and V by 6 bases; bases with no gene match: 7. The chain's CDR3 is CASRADRGDSPLHF. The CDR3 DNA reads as TGTGCCAGCAGAGCAGACAGGGGGGACTCACCCCTCCACTTT.

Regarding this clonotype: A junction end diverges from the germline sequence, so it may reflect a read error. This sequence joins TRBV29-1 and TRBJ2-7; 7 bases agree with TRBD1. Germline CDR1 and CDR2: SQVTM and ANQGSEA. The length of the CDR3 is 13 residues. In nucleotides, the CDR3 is TGCAGCGCCACAGGGGAAAGCTCCTACGGGCAGTACTTC. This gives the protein CSATGESSYGQYF.

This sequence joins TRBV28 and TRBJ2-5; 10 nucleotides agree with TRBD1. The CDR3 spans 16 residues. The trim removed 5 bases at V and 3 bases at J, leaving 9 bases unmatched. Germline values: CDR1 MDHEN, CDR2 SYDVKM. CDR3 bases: TGTGCCAGCAGTCCATCCGGGACAGGGGCCAAAGAGACCCAGTACTTC. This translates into CASSPSGTGAKETQYF. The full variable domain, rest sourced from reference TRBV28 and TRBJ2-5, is DVKVTQSSRYLVKRTGEKVFLECVQDMDHENMFWYRQDPGLGLRLIYFSYDVKMKEKGDIPEGYSVSREKKERFSLILESASTNQTSMYLCASSPSGTGAKETQYFGPGTRLLVL.

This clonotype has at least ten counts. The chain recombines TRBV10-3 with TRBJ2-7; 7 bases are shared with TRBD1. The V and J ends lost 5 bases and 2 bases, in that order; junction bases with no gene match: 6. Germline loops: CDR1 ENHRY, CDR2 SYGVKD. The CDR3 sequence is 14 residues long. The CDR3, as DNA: TGTGCCATCAGTTCAGGACAGGCGACCTACGAGCAGTACTTC. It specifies CAISSGQATYEQYF.

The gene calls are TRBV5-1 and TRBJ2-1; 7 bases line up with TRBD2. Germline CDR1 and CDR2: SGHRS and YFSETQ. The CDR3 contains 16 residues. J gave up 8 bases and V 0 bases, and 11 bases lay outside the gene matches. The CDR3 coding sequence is TGCGCCAGCAGCTTGGCCAGCGGGGCTAGTGCCCATGAGCAGTTCTTC. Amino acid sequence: CASSLASGASAHEQFF.

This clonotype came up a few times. Written as DNA, the CDR3 is TGCAGTGCTAGAGTACGCGACAGGACAAACATTCAGTACTTC. The encoded protein is CSARVRDRTNIQYF. The V and J genes are TRBV20-1 and TRBJ2-4; D is possibly TRBD1 (6 bases). Germline-derived CDR1 and CDR2 are DFQATT and SNEGSKA (reference sequence). CDR3 size: 14 residues. V dropped 1 base and J dropped 6 bases, with 13 bases sitting between them.

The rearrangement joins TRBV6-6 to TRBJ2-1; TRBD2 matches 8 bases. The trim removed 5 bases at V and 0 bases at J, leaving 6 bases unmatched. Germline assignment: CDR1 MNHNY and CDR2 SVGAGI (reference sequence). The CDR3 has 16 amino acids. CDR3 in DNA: TGTGCCAGCAGTATCGGCGGGGGGCCCTCCTACAATGAGCAGTTCTTC. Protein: CASSIGGGPSYNEQFF.

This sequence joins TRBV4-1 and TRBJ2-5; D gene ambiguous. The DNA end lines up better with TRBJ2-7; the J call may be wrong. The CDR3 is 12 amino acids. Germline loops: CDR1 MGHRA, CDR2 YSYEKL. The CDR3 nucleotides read TGCGCCAGCAGCCAACCCGGACGCGAGCAGTACTTC. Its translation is CASSQPGREQYF.

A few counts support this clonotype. The CDR3 is CASGIGTAGANVLTF. The CDR3 coding sequence is TGTGCCAGCGGAATAGGGACAGCTGGGGCCAACGTCCTGACTTTC. This chain links TRBV6-5 with TRBJ2-6; 7 bases are a match to TRBD1. The CDR3 spans 15 residues. V dropped 8 bases and J dropped 2; count of bases not matched to a gene: 6. Germline lookup yields CDR1 MNHEY and CDR2 SVGAGI.

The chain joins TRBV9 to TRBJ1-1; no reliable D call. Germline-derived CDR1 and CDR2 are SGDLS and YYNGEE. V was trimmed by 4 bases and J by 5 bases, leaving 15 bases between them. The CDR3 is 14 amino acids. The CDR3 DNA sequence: TGTGCCAGCAGCAACTCCCGGACGGAGACTGAAGCTTTCTTT. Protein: CASSNSRTETEAFF.

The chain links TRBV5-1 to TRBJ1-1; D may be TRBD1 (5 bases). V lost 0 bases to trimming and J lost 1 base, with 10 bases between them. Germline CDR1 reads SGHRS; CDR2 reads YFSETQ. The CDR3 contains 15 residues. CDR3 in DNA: TGCGCCAGCAGCTTGGATGGGGGAGGGAACACTGAAGCTTTCTTT. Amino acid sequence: CASSLDGGGNTEAFF.

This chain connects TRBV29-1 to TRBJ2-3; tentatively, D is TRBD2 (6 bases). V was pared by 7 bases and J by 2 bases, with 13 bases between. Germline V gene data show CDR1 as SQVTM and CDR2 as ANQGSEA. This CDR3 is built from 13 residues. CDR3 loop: CSGSGENTDTQYF. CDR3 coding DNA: TGCAGCGGCTCGGGGGAGAACACAGATACGCAGTATTTT.

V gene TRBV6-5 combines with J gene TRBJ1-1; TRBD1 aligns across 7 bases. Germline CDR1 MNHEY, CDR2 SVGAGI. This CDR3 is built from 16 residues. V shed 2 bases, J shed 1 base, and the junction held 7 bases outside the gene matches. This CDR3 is CASSYRGRMGNTEAFF. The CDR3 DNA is TGTGCCAGCAGTTACAGGGGGCGCATGGGGAACACTGAAGCTTTCTTT.

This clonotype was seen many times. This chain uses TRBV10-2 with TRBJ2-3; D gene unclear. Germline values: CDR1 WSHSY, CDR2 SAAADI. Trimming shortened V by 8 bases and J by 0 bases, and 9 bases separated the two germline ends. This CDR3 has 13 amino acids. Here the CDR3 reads CASRAASTDTQYF. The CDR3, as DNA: TGCGCCAGCCGCGCGGCAAGCACAGATACGCAGTATTTT.

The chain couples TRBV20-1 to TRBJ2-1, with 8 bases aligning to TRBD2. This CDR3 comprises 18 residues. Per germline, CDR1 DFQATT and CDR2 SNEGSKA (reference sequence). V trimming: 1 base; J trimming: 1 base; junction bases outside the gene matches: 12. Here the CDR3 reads CSARGGLDSLHSYNEQFF. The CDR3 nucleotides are TGCAGTGCTAGAGGGGGACTAGACTCGCTTCATTCCTACAATGAGCAGTTCTTC.

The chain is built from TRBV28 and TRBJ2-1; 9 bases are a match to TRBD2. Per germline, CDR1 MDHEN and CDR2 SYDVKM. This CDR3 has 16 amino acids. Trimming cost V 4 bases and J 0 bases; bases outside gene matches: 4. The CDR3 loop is CASSWGSGSSYNEQFF. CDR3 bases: TGTGCCAGCAGTTGGGGTAGCGGGAGCTCCTACAATGAGCAGTTCTTC.

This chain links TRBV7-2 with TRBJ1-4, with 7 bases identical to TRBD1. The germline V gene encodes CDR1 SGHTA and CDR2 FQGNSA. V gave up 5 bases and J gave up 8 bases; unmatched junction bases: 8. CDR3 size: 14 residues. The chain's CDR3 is CASSRQGQGEKLFF. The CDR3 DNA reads TGTGCCAGCAGCCGACAGGGTCAGGGAGAAAAACTGTTTTTT.

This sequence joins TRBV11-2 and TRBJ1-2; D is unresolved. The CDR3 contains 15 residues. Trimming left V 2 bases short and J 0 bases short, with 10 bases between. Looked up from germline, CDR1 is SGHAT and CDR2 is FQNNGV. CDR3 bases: TGTGCCAGCAGCTTATCGGCAGGAGCTAACTATGGCTACACCTTC. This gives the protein CASSLSAGANYGYTF.

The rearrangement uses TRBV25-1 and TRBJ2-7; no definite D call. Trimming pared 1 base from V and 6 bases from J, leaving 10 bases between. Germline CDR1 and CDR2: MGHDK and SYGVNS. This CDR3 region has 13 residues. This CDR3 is CASSESPGPEQYF. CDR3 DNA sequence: TGTGCCAGCAGTGAATCTCCAGGCCCCGAGCAGTACTTC.